Following are 8 T cell receptor beta chains from one sample sequenced in a study of low-dose radiotherapy and immunotherapy resistance in tumors. Covering alpha and beta chains, TRAV- and TRBV-specific primers were used for the first-strand cDNA. A roughly 19-cycle PCR with a constant-region primer and V-primer adapter amplified TCRs. TCRdb redid the calling of the reads with MiXCR, one entry per CDR3 protein. Among around 17,000 distinct CDR3 sequences listed, about 71% were seen once. The receptors here all came from a human donor with advanced metastatic prostate, ovarian, gallbladder or colorectal cancer (not recorded which). This table probably holds off-target reads from a library built for another chain.

The chain couples TRBV5-1 to TRBJ2-3; 15 bases map to TRBD2. The CDR3 totals 16 residues. The germline gives CDR1 SGHRS, CDR2 YFSETQ. The junction had 4 bases not matched to a gene; V was cut back by 4 bases and J by 4 bases. This chain's CDR3 is CASSPGLAGGSDTQYF. As DNA, the CDR3 is TGCGCCAGCAGCCCGGGACTAGCGGGAGGTTCAGATACGCAGTATTTT.

The genes are TRBV18 and TRBJ1-6; D ambiguous. V lost 0 bases to trimming and J lost 7 bases, with 10 bases between them. Looked up from germline, CDR1 is KGHSH and CDR2 is LQKENI. This CDR3 has 15 amino acids. The CDR3 here is CASSPPTGDNSPLHF. The CDR3 DNA sequence: TGTGCCAGCTCACCACCGACTGGTGACAATTCACCCCTCCACTTT.

The V call is TRBV19, the J call TRBJ1-1; D may be TRBD1 (5 bases). The germline V and J ends were trimmed by 3 bases and 3 bases, with 8 bases remaining between them. This CDR3 has 13 amino acids. CDR1 is LNHDA, CDR2 SQIVND, per germline (reference sequence). CDR3 region: CASSMRGYTEAFF. The CDR3 coding sequence is TGTGCCAGTAGTATGAGGGGTTACACTGAAGCTTTCTTT.

This clonotype has just a few counts. The rearrangement links TRBV12-3 or TRBV12-4 to TRBJ1-5; TRBD1 matches 7 bases. CDR3 size: 15 residues. V lost 3 bases to trimming and J lost 4 bases; unmatched junction nucleotides: 6. This CDR3 reads CASSLGGQNNQPQHF. The CDR3 DNA reads as TGTGCCAGCAGTTTGGGGGGACAGAATAATCAGCCCCAGCATTTT.

This chain links TRBV9 with TRBJ2-1; tentative D call: TRBD2 (6 bases). The CDR3 extends over 15 amino acids. The germline gives CDR1 SGDLS, CDR2 YYNGEE. The V end lost 2 bases, the J end lost 5 bases, and 14 bases lay between the germline ends. Written as DNA, the CDR3 is TGTGCCAGCAGCGTGGGGGGTGATTTGAACAATGAGCAGTTCTTC. As protein: CASSVGGDLNNEQFF.

This clonotype occurred a few times. The rearrangement links TRBV29-1 to TRBJ2-1; D remains ambiguous. V lost 6 bases to trimming and J lost 0 bases, with 12 bases between them. Germline CDR1 reads SQVTM; CDR2 reads ANQGSEA. CDR3 length: 14 residues. The CDR3 DNA reads TGCAGCGTGGCCGGGCTGAGCTCCTACAATGAGCAGTTCTTC. Amino acids: CSVAGLSSYNEQFF.

V usage is TRBV14 and J usage is TRBJ1-6; unclear D gene. Germline CDR1 reads SGHDN; CDR2 reads FVKESK. The CDR3 runs to 15 residues. V dropped 1 base and J dropped 4 bases, with 8 bases sitting between them. The CDR3 region is CASSQVQPYNSPLHF. The CDR3 nucleotides read TGTGCCAGCAGCCAAGTCCAGCCATATAATTCACCCCTCCACTTT. The variable domain in full, completed from reference TRBV14 and TRBJ1-6, reads EAGVTQFPSHSVIEKGQTVTLRCDPISGHDNLYWYRRVMGKEIKFLLHFVKESKQDESGMPNNRFLAERTGGTYSTLKVQPAELEDSGVYFCASSQVQPYNSPLHFGNGTRLTVT.

The rearrangement links TRBV20-1 to TRBJ2-1; 7 nucleotides agree with TRBD2. The CDR3 is 15 amino acids. With 5 bases clipped from V and 7 bases from J, the junction kept 14 bases outside the gene matches. Germline lookup yields CDR1 DFQATT and CDR2 SNEGSKA (reference sequence). The CDR3 reads CSAGMSGAKGNEQFF. For the CDR3, the DNA is TGCAGTGCTGGGATGAGCGGGGCAAAGGGAAATGAGCAGTTCTTC.